A single sample is the source of the 3 T cell receptor beta chains below, sequenced in a study of beta chain features in type 1 diabetes. No antigen has been assigned to these receptors. Study outcomes and limitations: Moderate yet significant TCRB CDR3 shortening was seen in Type 1 diabetes patients in all four CD4+ subsets.

The whole isolated RNA underwent reverse transcription, so sequencing captured expressed TCRB transcripts. Clones were read by immunoSEQ multiplex PCR, and TCRdb kept only the in-frame ones, dropping some. This table has more than 120,000 clones, roughly an eighth appearing once. Sample: central memory CD4+ T cells from blood. The source of these receptors is a man in his late teens or twenties with type 1 diabetes.

This clone was recorded many times. Other DNA sequences of this sample code for an identical CDR3. The chain uses TRBV4-1 and TRBJ2-5; D is unclear. The germline V gene has CDR1 MGHRA and CDR2 YSYEKL. Deletions cut 1 base from V and 2 bases from J, with 8 bases between. The CDR3 covers 14 residues. CDR3 DNA: TGCGCCAGCAGCCAAGGTCCCCGGCAAGAGACCCAGTACTTC. This codes for CASSQGPRQETQYF.

The table lists this clone with a few counts. J is TRBJ1-2 and V is TRBV7-2; no firm D call. The CDR3 spans 11 residues. V shed 6 bases and J shed 3 bases, with 5 bases lying between them. Germline V gives CDR1 SGHTA, CDR2 FQGNSA. CDR3 coding DNA: TGTGCCAGCAGGAGAGACTATGGCTACACCTTC. As protein: CASRRDYGYTF.

This clone was detected only a few times. This chain connects TRBV18 to TRBJ2-5; a weak D match, TRBD2 (5 bases). This CDR3 has 13 residues. V was trimmed by 5 bases and J by 4 bases, leaving 11 bases between them. Germline V gives CDR1 KGHSH, CDR2 LQKENI. Here the CDR3 reads CASSTAGRETQYF. The CDR3 bases are TGTGCCAGCTCAACCGCGGGTAGAGAGACCCAGTACTTC.